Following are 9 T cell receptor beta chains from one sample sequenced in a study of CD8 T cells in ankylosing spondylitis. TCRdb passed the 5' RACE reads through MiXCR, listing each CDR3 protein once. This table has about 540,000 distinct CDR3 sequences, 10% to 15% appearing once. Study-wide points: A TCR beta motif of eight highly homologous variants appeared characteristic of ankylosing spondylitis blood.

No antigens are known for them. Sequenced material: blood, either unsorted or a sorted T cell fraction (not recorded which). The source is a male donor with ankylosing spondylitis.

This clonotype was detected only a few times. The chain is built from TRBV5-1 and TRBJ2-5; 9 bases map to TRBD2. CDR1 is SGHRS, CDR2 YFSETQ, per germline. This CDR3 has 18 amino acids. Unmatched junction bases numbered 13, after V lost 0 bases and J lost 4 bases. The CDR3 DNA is TGCGCCAGCAGCTTGGGGTCTGGTAGCGGGAGCCGGGGAGAGACCCAGTACTTC. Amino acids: CASSLGSGSGSRGETQYF.

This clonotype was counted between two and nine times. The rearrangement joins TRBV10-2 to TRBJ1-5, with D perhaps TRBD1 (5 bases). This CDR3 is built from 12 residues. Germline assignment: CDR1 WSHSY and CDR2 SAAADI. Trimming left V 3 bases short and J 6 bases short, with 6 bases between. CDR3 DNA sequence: TGCGCCAGCAGTGATGGGGGTCAGCCCCAGCATTTT. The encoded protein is CASSDGGQPQHF.

This CDR3 is CARQGNTGELFF. In DNA form, the CDR3 reads TGTGCCAGACAGGGAAACACCGGGGAGCTGTTTTTT. The chain has TRBV6-5 and TRBJ2-2; D is perhaps TRBD1 (6 bases). CDR3 length: 12 amino acids. Germline V gene data show CDR1 as MNHEY and CDR2 as SVGAGI. V was trimmed by 9 bases and J by 2 bases, leaving 7 bases between them.

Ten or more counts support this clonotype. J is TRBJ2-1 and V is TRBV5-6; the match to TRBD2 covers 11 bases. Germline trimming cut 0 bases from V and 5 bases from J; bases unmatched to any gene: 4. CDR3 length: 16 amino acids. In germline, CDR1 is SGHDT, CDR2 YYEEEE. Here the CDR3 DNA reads TGTGCCAGCAGCTTGGACCCGGGACTAGCGGACAATGAGCAGTTCTTC. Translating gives CASSLDPGLADNEQFF.

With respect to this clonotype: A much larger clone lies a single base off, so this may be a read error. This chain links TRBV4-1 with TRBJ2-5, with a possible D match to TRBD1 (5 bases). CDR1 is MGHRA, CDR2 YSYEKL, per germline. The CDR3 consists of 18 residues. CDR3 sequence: CSSSQVGAPRREEETQYF. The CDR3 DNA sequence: TGCTCCAGCAGCCAAGTTGGGGCCCCAAGGCGCGAGGAAGAGACCCAGTACTTC.

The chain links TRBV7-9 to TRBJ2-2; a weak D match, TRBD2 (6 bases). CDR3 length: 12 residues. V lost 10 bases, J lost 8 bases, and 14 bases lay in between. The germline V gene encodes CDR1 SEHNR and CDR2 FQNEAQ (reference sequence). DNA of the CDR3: TGTGCCACCGATCTAGCGCCTGGGGAGCTGTTTTTT. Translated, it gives CATDLAPGELFF. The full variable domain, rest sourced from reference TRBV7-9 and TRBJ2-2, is DTGVSQNPRHKITKRGQNVTFRCDPISEHNRLYWYRQTLGQGPEFLTYFQNEAQLEKSRLLSDRFSAERPKGSFSTLEIQRTEQGDSAMYLCATDLAPGELFFGEGSRLTVL.

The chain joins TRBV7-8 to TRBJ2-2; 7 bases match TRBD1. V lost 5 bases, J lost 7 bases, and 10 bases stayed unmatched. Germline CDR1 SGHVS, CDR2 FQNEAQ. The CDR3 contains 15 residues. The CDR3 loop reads CASSQTQGEIGELFF. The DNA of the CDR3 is TGTGCCAGCAGCCAAACGCAGGGGGAAATCGGGGAGCTGTTTTTT.

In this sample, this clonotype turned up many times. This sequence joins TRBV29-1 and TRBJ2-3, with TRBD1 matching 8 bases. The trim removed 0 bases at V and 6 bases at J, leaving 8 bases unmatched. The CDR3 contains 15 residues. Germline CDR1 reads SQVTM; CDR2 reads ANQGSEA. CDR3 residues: CSVEDRTGIVDTQYF. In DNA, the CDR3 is TGCAGCGTTGAAGACCGGACAGGGATAGTGGATACGCAGTATTTT.

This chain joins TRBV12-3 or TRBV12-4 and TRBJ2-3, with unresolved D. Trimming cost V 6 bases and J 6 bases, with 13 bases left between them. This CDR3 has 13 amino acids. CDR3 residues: CASSQRDSDTQYF. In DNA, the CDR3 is TGTGCCAGCAGCCAAAGGGATTCCGATACGCAGTATTTT.